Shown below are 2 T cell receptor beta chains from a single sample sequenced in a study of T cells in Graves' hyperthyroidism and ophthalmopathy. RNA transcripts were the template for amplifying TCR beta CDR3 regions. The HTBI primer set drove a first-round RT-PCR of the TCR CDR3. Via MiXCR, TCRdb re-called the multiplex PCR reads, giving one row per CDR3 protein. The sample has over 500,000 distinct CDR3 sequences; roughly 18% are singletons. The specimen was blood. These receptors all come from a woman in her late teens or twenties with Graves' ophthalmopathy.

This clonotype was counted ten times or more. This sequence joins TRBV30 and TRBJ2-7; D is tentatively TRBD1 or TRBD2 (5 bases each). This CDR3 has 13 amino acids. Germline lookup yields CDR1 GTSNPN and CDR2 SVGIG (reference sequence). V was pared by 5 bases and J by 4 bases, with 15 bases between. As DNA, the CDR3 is TGTGCCTGGGTGGGGGAACCGCAATACGAGCAGTACTTC. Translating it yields CAWVGEPQYEQYF.

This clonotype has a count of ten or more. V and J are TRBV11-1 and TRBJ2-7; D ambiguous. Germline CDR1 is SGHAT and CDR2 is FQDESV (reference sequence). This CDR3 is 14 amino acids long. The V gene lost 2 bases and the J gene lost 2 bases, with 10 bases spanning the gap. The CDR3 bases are TGTGCCAGCAGCTTAAACCCGAGGACCTACGAGCAGTACTTC. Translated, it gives CASSLNPRTYEQYF.